The clone carrying this T cell receptor beta chain occurred many times. Antigen unknown. Using its own MiXCR run on the reads, TCRdb lists one record per CDR3 protein. Here the sample spans fewer than 150,000 distinct CDR3 sequences, around 31% being singletons. This sample was included in a study of T cell repertoires in cytomegalovirus infection. Turning to the study itself: Used in the study were CMV epitopes, some recently identified and HLA-C-restricted, others well-studied and HLA-B-restricted. Through public TCR beta signatures, both CMV infection and matching HLA type were indicated.

Study-wide results and limits: CMV carriers with the relevant HLA were identified by cumulative public TCR beta family frequency. Within the response measured ex vivo, HLA-C-restricted CMV-specific TCR beta clonotypes were dominant.

The CDR3 covers 11 residues. Per the germline V gene, CDR1 is SGHVS and CDR2 is FQNEAQ. Trimming removed 2 bases at V and 7 bases at J, with 3 bases between. The chain combines TRBV7-8 with TRBJ2-1; D unresolved. This TCR derives from a human donor in good health (CMV status not recorded). Some clones in this sample may be carry-over from other donors' samples. The sample was CD8+ T cells from cultured PBMCs, taken from culture after CMV antigen stimulation. CDR3 residues: CASSLWNEQFF. The DNA for the CDR3 is TGTGCCAGCAGCTTATGGAATGAGCAGTTCTTC.